The sequence of this T cell receptor beta chain was determined in a study of CD8+ T cells in alopecia areata. Overall study findings and caveats: Numerous clones, expanded in lesions, remained in scalp and blood during tofacitinib.

After isolation, RNA underwent reverse transcription to generate cDNA as the sequencing template. TCRdb's table, derived via immunoSEQ multiplex PCR, lists solely in-frame clones and lacks some. The top ten hold around 25% of the sample, which has 100,000 to 140,000 clones, 84% seen once. Germline-derived CDR1 and CDR2 are MNHEY and SVGAGI. This CDR3 spans 16 amino acids. With 4 bases clipped from V and 0 bases from J, the junction kept 5 bases outside the gene matches. This clone was counted once. Antigen: not known. As to treatment: oral pan-JAK inhibitor, 5-10 mg twice daily. Collection of lesional scalp punch biopsies and peripheral blood was performed in alopecia areata patients.

The V and J genes are TRBV6-5 and TRBJ2-3; 9 positions agree with TRBD2. The sample was CD8+ T cells sorted from blood, taken at week 24, from a patient treated with tofacitinib. This receptor was taken from a human donor with alopecia areata. CDR3 bases: TGTGCCAGCAGTTTCACCGCGGGGGGGAGCACAGATACGCAGTATTTT. This gives the protein CASSFTAGGSTDTQYF.